This TCR beta chain is drawn from a study of T cells in Graves' hyperthyroidism and ophthalmopathy (dated by TCRdb to about 2019). Looking at the study overall: Peripheral blood was sampled at the time of initial diagnosis, prior to any treatment. To identify distinguishing TCR V-J signatures, a discovery cohort of 100 or so patients was used, comprising 43 with Graves' ophthalmopathy and 57 with stable Graves' hyperthyroidism. An independent validation cohort of around 19 hyperthyroidism patients and approximately 16 patients who later progressed to ophthalmopathy tested prospective prediction of ophthalmopathy. The approximately 90 discovery patients were divided at random into training and test sets in a 7:3 ratio. Thyroid tissue and blood T-cell repertoires from more than 5 Graves' hyperthyroidism patients were also compared in the study. After blood sampling, hyperthyroidism patients were treated with methimazole at a starting dose of 30 mg daily, and ophthalmopathy patients were treated with high-dose intravenous methylprednisolone. The paper reports TCR Vbeta CDR3 sequencing of 130 to 150 peripheral blood samples: around 41 ophthalmopathy, fewer than 80 hyperthyroidism and approximately 17 progressor patients. Results and caveats for the whole study, not just this receptor: No statistical method was used to fix the sample size in advance, and group allocation was not hidden from the investigators. A 13 V-J signature model separated ophthalmopathy from stable hyperthyroidism, with over 85% sensitivity and 81.08% specificity in cross-validation and 80%/75% in testing. Most expanded thyroid clonotypes (frequency above 0.001) were also detected in blood, suggesting blood repertoires may reflect thyroid immune responses. In validation, the model predicted progression to ophthalmopathy with about 71% sensitivity and approximately 72% specificity, a median of about 6 months before onset.

Its CDR3 holds 11 amino acids, cysteine through phenylalanine. Only the CDR3 region is kept as DNA, spanning 33 bases read in frame from base 1. Trimming takes 8 bases off V and 5 bases off J; junction bases not matched to a gene: 1. Stable Graves' hyperthyroidism was defined as no progression to ophthalmopathy during 18 months of follow-up. Hyperthyroidism patients were aged 18 to 65 years and newly diagnosed, with disease duration of less than 2 months. Exclusion was applied to patients with uncontrolled infections, other autoimmune diseases, pregnancy or lactation. Diagnoses were established on the basis of clinical symptoms, serum thyroxine and TRAb, thyroid ultrasound, and orbital computed tomography. PBMCs were isolated from 8 to 10 ml of fresh peripheral blood by Ficoll-Paque density gradient centrifugation. Total RNA was extracted with Trizol reagent, and quality was checked on an Agilent 2100 Bioanalyzer.

There are a few counts of this clonotype. The specificity of this receptor is unknown. No much larger clone exists at a distance of one base, and base qualities are not known. TCR beta CDR3 regions were amplified from RNA transcripts. A first-round RT-PCR of the TCR CDR3 used the HTBI primer set with the Qiagen OneStep RT-PCR kit. Libraries were constructed in a second round of multiplex PCR, after which size selection and purification were performed. The libraries were sequenced on an Illumina HiSeq2000 using paired-end 100 bp reads. From the authors' description of their analysis: SOAPnuke was used to process the raw data, with reads discarded if the reads contained adapters or uncalled bases, had a mean Phred below 15, or lacked an exact constant-primer or identifier match. High-quality paired reads were merged with COPE v1.2.5, and unique nucleotide sequences were defined as clonotypes. MiTCR v1.1 was used to align the clonotypes against IMGT TRBV, TRBD and TRBJ reference segments. Only V-J combinations with frequency above 0.0001, covering about 99% of repertoires, were analysed. The TCS score was defined as the ratio of F50 (clonal expansion) to E x V (chaos), calculated using BLOSUM62-based TCRdist between CDR3 peptides within each V-J. Welch's t-statistics and random forest reduced 514 V-J features to about 13, which were used in a naive Bayes classifier (R e1071). TCRdb reanalyzed the raw reads on its own, using fastp at Q25 for trimming and MiXCR for clone calling, and kept in-frame beta chains. Every distinct CDR3 protein forms one entry, paired with its most common genes and DNA. TCRdb, rather than the study authors, made the V and J calls. Present in this sample are hundreds of thousands of distinct CDR3 sequences, 14% of which were seen just once. Jointly, the top ten make up approximately 10% of the sample.

Source material: blood. The TCR originated in a woman aged 18-30 years with Graves' hyperthyroidism. The chain employs TRBV12-3 or TRBV12-4 and TRBJ2-5, and TRBD2 matches 8 of the central bases. CDR3 sequence: CASERGETQYF. In nucleotide form, the sequence is TGTGCCAGCGAGCGGGGGGAGACCCAGTACTTC.